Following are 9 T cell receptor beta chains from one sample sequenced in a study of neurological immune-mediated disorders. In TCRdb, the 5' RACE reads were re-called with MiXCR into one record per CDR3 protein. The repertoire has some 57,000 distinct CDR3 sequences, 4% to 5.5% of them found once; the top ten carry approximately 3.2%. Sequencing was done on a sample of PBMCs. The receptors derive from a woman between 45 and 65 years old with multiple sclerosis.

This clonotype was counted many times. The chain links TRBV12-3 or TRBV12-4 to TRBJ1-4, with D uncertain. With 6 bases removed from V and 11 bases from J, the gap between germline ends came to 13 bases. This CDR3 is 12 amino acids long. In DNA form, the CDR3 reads TGTGCCAGCAGCCCGTACGGGGAGAAACTGTTTTTT. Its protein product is CASSPYGEKLFF.

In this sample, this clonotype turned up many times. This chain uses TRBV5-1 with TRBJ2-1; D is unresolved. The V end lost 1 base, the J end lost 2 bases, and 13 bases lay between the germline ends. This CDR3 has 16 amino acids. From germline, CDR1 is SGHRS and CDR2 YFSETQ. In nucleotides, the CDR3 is TGCGCCAGCAGCTTGTCAGGCCTCAGACCCTACAATGAGCAGTTCTTC. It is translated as CASSLSGLRPYNEQFF.

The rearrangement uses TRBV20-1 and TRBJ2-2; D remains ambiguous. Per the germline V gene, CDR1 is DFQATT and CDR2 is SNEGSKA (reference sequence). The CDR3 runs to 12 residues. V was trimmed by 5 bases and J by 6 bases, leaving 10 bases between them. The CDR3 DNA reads TGCAGTGCTCGAAAGGGTGCCGGGGAGCTGTTTTTT. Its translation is CSARKGAGELFF.

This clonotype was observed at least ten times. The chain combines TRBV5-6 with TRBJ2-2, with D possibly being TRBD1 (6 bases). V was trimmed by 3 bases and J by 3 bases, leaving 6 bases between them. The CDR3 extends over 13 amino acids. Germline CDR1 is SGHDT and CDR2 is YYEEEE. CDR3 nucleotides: TGTGCCAGCAGCTACAGGGACACCGGGGAGCTGTTTTTT. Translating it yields CASSYRDTGELFF. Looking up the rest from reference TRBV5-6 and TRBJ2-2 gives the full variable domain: DAGVTQSPTHLIKTRGQQVTLRCSPKSGHDTVSWYQQALGQGPQFIFQYYEEEERQRGNFPDRFSGHQFPNYSSELNVNALLLGDSALYLCASSYRDTGELFFGEGSRLTVL.

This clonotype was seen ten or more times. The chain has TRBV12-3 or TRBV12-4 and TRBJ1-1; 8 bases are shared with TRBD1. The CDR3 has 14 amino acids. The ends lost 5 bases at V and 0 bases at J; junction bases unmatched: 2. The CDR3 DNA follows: TGTGCCAGCAGTCGACAGGGGATGAACACTGAAGCTTTCTTT. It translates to CASSRQGMNTEAFF.

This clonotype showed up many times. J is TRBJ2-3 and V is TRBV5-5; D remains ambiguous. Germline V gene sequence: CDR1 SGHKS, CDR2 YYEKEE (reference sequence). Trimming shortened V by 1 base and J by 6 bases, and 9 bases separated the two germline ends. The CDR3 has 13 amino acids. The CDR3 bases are TGTGCCAGCAGCTTGTGGGTTAAGGATACGCAGTATTTT. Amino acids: CASSLWVKDTQYF.

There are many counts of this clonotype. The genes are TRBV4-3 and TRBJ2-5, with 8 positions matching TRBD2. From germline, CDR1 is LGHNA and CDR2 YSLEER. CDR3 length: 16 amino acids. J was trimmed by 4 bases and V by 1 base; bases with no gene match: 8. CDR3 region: CASSQVPGGLSETQYF. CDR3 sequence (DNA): TGCGCCAGCAGCCAAGTGCCGGGGGGGTTATCAGAGACCCAGTACTTC.

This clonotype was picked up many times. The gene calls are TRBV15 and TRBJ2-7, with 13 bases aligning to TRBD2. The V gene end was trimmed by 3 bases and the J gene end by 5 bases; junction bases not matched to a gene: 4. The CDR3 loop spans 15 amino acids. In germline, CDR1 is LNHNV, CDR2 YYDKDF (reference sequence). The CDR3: CATSSTGLAGDEQYF. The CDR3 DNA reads TGTGCCACCAGCAGCACCGGACTAGCGGGGGACGAGCAGTACTTC.

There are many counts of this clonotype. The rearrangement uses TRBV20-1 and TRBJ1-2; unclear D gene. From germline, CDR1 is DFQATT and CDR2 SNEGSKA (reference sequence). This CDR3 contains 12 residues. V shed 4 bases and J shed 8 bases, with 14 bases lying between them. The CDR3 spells CSATVTQAGYTF. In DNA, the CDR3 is TGCAGTGCTACCGTCACCCAAGCGGGCTACACCTTC.